This TCR beta chain was observed in a study of control samples from healthy donors and cancer patients. This CDR3 has 14 residues. The V end was cut by 4 bases, the J end by 9 bases, with 17 bases between. Germline V gives CDR1 SGHRS, CDR2 YFSETQ. The table came from immunoSEQ multiplex PCR; TCRdb's copy has only in-frame clones and leaves some out. The table lists some 130,000 clones, around 92% of them singletons. The origin of this receptor is a woman between 45 and 65 years old in good health. Sequenced: blood. The chain employs TRBV5-1 and TRBJ2-1, with D maybe TRBD1 (5 bases). The chain's CDR3 is CASSATDQQGEQFF. CDR3 bases: TGCGCCAGCAGCGCTACCGACCAGCAGGGTGAGCAGTTCTTC.